The table lists the clone carrying this T cell receptor beta chain with many counts. These data come from a study of CD8 T cells in ankylosing spondylitis. Researchers built TCR beta libraries using quantitative 5'-RACE with molecular barcodes. TCRdb used MiXCR to reprocess the 5' RACE reads, holding one entry per CDR3 protein. The sample shows about 130,000 distinct CDR3 sequences, about 6.4% of them seen only once. CDR3 length equals 16 residues. With 0 bases clipped from V and 8 bases from J, the junction kept 4 bases outside the gene matches. The germline V gene encodes CDR1 ENHRY and CDR2 SYGVKD.

This TCR derives from a male donor with ankylosing spondylitis or in good health (not recorded which). The chain combines TRBV10-3 with TRBJ1-6; 10 bases agree with TRBD1. Sequencing input: blood, either unsorted or a sorted T cell fraction (not recorded which). The DNA for the CDR3 is TGTGCCATCAGTGAGTCGAGACAGGGGGCCGATTCACCCCTCCACTTT. Translated: CAISESRQGADSPLHF.